A single sample gave rise to the 20 T cell receptor beta chains below, sequenced in a study of T-cell memory formation after mild COVID-19. TCRdb re-called the 5' RACE reads through MiXCR, storing one row per CDR3 protein. The sample comprises 300,000 or so distinct CDR3 sequences, 15% to 20% of which are singletons, and less than 30% rests with the top ten. The sequenced sample was PBMCs or a T cell subset sorted from them (not recorded which). Every receptor here comes from a man aged 18-30 years who had mild COVID-19 (a few samples of this study predate the infection). Cell type and time point are not known.

The gene calls are TRBV7-9 and TRBJ1-6, with D uncertain. CDR3 length: 18 amino acids. Germline loops: CDR1 SEHNR, CDR2 FQNEAQ (reference sequence). Trimming pared 5 bases from V and 0 bases from J, leaving 17 bases between. The DNA for the CDR3 is TGTGCCAGCAGCACAAGCCCTACTGGGAGCTCCTATAATTCACCCCTCCACTTT. This codes for CASSTSPTGSSYNSPLHF.

This clonotype was observed once. The chain joins TRBV28 to TRBJ1-1; TRBD1 is a possible D gene (5 bases). CDR3 length equals 14 residues. Germline CDR1 reads MDHEN; CDR2 reads SYDVKM. Trimming took 5 bases from V and 4 from J, leaving 14 bases between them. DNA for the CDR3: TGTGCCAGCAGTGTGGCAGGGAGGGGCACTGAAGCTTTCTTT. It encodes CASSVAGRGTEAFF.

This clonotype has a handful of counts. The chain has TRBV4-3 and TRBJ1-1; D call uncertain. This CDR3 region has 15 residues. Germline V CDR1 and CDR2: LGHNA, YSLEER. V gave up 0 bases and J gave up 3 bases, with 11 bases separating them. This CDR3 reads CASSQDVRAYTEAFF. The CDR3 DNA reads as TGCGCCAGCAGCCAAGATGTTCGAGCTTACACTGAAGCTTTCTTT.

This chain uses TRBV12-3 or TRBV12-4 with TRBJ2-2; 13 bases align to TRBD2. CDR3 length equals 17 residues. V trimming: 3 bases; J trimming: 4 bases; junction bases outside the gene matches: 5. The CDR3 nucleotides read TGTGCCAGCAGTTTGACTAGCGGGGGGCCGGGCACCGGGGAGCTGTTTTTT. Translating it yields CASSLTSGGPGTGELFF.

This clonotype showed up just a few times. This chain links TRBV9 with TRBJ1-2; unclear D gene. Germline lookup yields CDR1 SGDLS and CDR2 YYNGEE. The CDR3 is made up of 11 amino acids. V lost 3 bases and J lost 8, with 8 bases in between. In DNA, the CDR3 is TGTGCCAGCAGCGCACCACAAGGCTACACCTTC. As protein: CASSAPQGYTF.

V usage is TRBV7-6 and J usage is TRBJ2-1; 8 bases match TRBD2. The CDR3 spans 14 residues. V was pared by 1 base and J by 6 bases, with 2 bases of the junction left unmatched. The germline CDR1 and CDR2 sequences are SGHVS and FNYEAQ. CDR3 region: CASSLGTSRNEQFF. Written as DNA, the CDR3 is TGTGCCAGCAGCTTAGGGACTAGCCGCAATGAGCAGTTCTTC.

The chain carries TRBV7-2 and TRBJ1-6, with TRBD1 matching 7 bases. CDR3 length equals 16 residues. The J segment lost 7 bases and the V segment lost 5 bases, leaving 11 bases of the junction unmatched. CDR1 is SGHTA, CDR2 FQGNSA, per germline. CDR3 in amino acids: CASSQGGRVDNSPLHF. CDR3 DNA: TGTGCCAGCAGCCAAGGGGGCAGGGTGGACAATTCACCCCTCCACTTT.

V is TRBV27 and J is TRBJ2-7; D call uncertain. The CDR3 has 14 residues. Trimming shortened V by 0 bases and J by 2 bases, and 8 bases separated the two germline ends. CDR1 MNHEY and CDR2 SMNVEV come from the germline V gene (reference sequence). The CDR3 DNA reads as TGTGCCAGCAGTTTATCCGCCGCTACCTACGAGCAGTACTTC. Translating it yields CASSLSAATYEQYF.

V gene TRBV9 combines with J gene TRBJ2-6, with 10 bases matching TRBD1. CDR1 is SGDLS and CDR2 is YYNGEE in the germline V gene. V lost 0 bases to trimming and J lost 1 base; unmatched junction nucleotides: 7. The CDR3 runs to 19 residues. This CDR3 is CASSVAVRQGASGANVLTF. The CDR3 nucleotides read TGTGCCAGCAGCGTAGCCGTTCGACAGGGGGCATCTGGGGCCAACGTCCTGACTTTC.

This clonotype has a handful of counts. The chain links TRBV11-3 to TRBJ2-3; TRBD1 matches 7 bases. Trimming removed 1 base from V and 5 bases from J; junction bases left unmatched: 6. The CDR3 extends over 15 amino acids. The germline V gene has CDR1 SGHNT and CDR2 YENEEA. CDR3 protein: CASSLGDSFRDTQYF. The DNA for the CDR3 is TGTGCCAGCAGCTTAGGGGACAGTTTCAGAGATACGCAGTATTTT. The full variable domain, rest sourced from reference TRBV11-3 and TRBJ2-3, is EAGVVQSPRYKIIEKKQPVAFWCNPISGHNTLYWYLQNLGQGPELLIRYENEEAVDDSQLPKDRFSAERLKGVDSTLKIQPAELGDSAVYLCASSLGDSFRDTQYFGPGTRLTVL.

This clonotype came up a few times. DNA of the CDR3: TGTGCCAGCAGCGTAAATTATAAAAATGAAGCTTTCTTT. Translated, it gives CASSVNYKNEAFF. The V gene is TRBV9, the J gene TRBJ1-1; D uncertain. V was pared by 1 base and J by 7 bases, with 11 bases between. Germline V CDR1 and CDR2: SGDLS, YYNGEE. CDR3 length: 13 amino acids.

The table lists this clonotype with a few counts. The chain has TRBV18 and TRBJ1-1, with a possible D match to TRBD1 (6 bases). Germline V gives CDR1 KGHSH, CDR2 LQKENI. Trimming stripped 8 bases from V and 2 bases from J, with 15 bases between. The CDR3 is 14 residues long. CDR3 residues: CASRTDRSNTEAFF. The CDR3 DNA reads TGTGCCAGCCGGACCGACAGGAGCAACACTGAAGCTTTCTTT.

This clonotype has only a few counts. For the CDR3, the DNA is TGTGCCAGCAGTAAGCAATACAGGGGCGGCACTGAAGCTTTCTTT. It translates to CASSKQYRGGTEAFF. The chain uses TRBV6-6 and TRBJ1-1, with 7 bases lining up with TRBD1. The CDR3 runs 15 residues. The trim removed 5 bases at V and 4 bases at J, leaving 10 bases unmatched. Germline CDR1 reads MNHNY; CDR2 reads SVGAGI (reference sequence).

This clonotype was counted between two and nine times. The CDR3 DNA follows: TGCGCCAGCAGCCAAGATCGGATGAACACTGAAGCTTTCTTT. It codes for CASSQDRMNTEAFF. The rearrangement uses TRBV4-3 and TRBJ1-1; D call uncertain. The germline V gene encodes CDR1 LGHNA and CDR2 YSLEER. The V end lost 0 bases, the J end lost 0 bases, and 5 bases lay between the germline ends. CDR3 length: 14 amino acids.

CDR3 region: CASREAGNYGYTF. CDR3 sequence (DNA): TGTGCCAGCCGCGAGGCGGGAAACTATGGCTACACCTTC. The rearrangement joins TRBV6-2 or TRBV6-3 to TRBJ1-2; D is unresolved. Trimming removed 8 bases at V and 2 bases at J, with 12 bases between. This CDR3 comprises 13 residues. The V gene's germline CDR1 is MNHEY and CDR2 SVGEGT.

In this sample, this clonotype turned up a few times. The V call is TRBV18, the J call TRBJ2-7; TRBD2 aligns across 11 bases. Looked up from germline, CDR1 is KGHSH and CDR2 is LQKENI. CDR3 size: 16 residues. Trimming cost V 2 bases and J 4 bases; bases outside gene matches: 7. CDR3 sequence: CASSPGLGTSGYEQYF. For the CDR3, the DNA is TGTGCCAGCTCACCAGGACTGGGGACTAGCGGTTACGAGCAGTACTTC.

This clonotype has only a few counts. The CDR3 here is CAISPRDSGYGYTF. In DNA, the CDR3 is TGTGCCATCAGCCCCCGGGACAGCGGCTATGGCTACACCTTC. The chain employs TRBV10-3 and TRBJ1-2; 7 nucleotides line up with TRBD1. Trimming removed 6 bases from V and 4 bases from J; junction bases left unmatched: 8. Germline V gene data show CDR1 as ENHRY and CDR2 as SYGVKD. The CDR3 is 14 residues long.

This clonotype was counted many times. The chain recombines TRBV20-1 with TRBJ2-3, with no clear D. The CDR3 extends over 10 amino acids. From germline, CDR1 is DFQATT and CDR2 SNEGSKA (reference sequence). The V end was cut by 3 bases, the J end by 3 bases, with 1 base between. DNA for the CDR3: TGCAGTGCTAGTACAGATACGCAGTATTTT. Its protein product is CSASTDTQYF.

The genes are TRBV21-1 and TRBJ2-6. TRBV21-1 is marked as a pseudogene. The CDR3 runs to 19 residues. The CDR3 here is CASSNGRNMISSGANVLTF. The DNA of the CDR3 is TGTGCCAGCAGCAATGGACGAAATATGATTTCCTCTGGGGCCAACGTCCTGACTTTC.

The gene calls are TRBV4-1 and TRBJ1-2; TRBD1 might be the D (5 bases). The CDR3 is 15 amino acids. V lost 1 base and J lost 0, with 9 bases in between. Germline CDR1 reads MGHRA; CDR2 reads YSYEKL. CDR3 residues: CASSQVGGANYGYTF. The CDR3 DNA follows: TGCGCCAGCAGCCAAGTTGGGGGAGCTAACTATGGCTACACCTTC.